The 18 T cell receptor beta chains below come from one sample, sequenced in a study of beta chain features in type 1 diabetes. Study results and caveats: Researchers report that Type 1 diabetes patients had moderately but significantly shorter TCRB CDR3s across all four CD4+ subsets.

The sequenced template was cDNA made from the entire isolated RNA. Using immunoSEQ multiplex PCR, the repertoire was profiled, and TCRdb retains in-frame clones only, with some absent. The table has a few hundred thousand clones, around 22% seen once. No antigen has been assigned to these receptors. Material: naive CD4+ T cells from blood. The receptors derive from a woman aged 25 to 39 with type 1 diabetes.

The rearrangement joins TRBV27 to TRBJ2-6; D is unclear. CDR3 length equals 15 residues. Germline V CDR1 and CDR2: MNHEY, SMNVEV (reference sequence). V gave up 3 bases and J gave up 4 bases, with 10 bases separating them. The CDR3 DNA reads TGTGCCAGCAGTTTTAGTCAGGCCGGGGCCAACGTCCTGACTTTC. The encoded protein is CASSFSQAGANVLTF. Filled out from reference TRBV27 and TRBJ2-6, the complete variable domain reads EAQVTQNPRYLITVTGKKLTVTCSQNMNHEYMSWYRQDPGLGLRQIYYSMNVEVTDKGDVPEGYKVSRKEKRNFPLILESPSPNQTSLYFCASSFSQAGANVLTFGAGSRLTVL.

The chain employs TRBV29-1 and TRBJ2-3, with D maybe TRBD1 (6 bases). V lost 3 bases and J lost 5, with 15 bases in between. Germline CDR1 is SQVTM and CDR2 is ANQGSEA. The CDR3 covers 14 residues. The CDR3 bases are TGCAGCGTTGAGCGACAGGAAAGAGAAGATACGCAGTATTTT. Amino acid sequence: CSVERQEREDTQYF.

The genes are TRBV29-1 and TRBJ1-1; D perhaps matches TRBD1 (6 bases). Trimming took off 0 bases at V and 11 bases at J, with 13 bases between the two ends. The CDR3 consists of 12 residues. From germline, CDR1 is SQVTM and CDR2 ANQGSEA. The CDR3 sequence: CSVEDQPTGAFF. CDR3 nucleotides: TGCAGCGTTGAAGATCAACCCACAGGGGCTTTCTTT. The variable domain in full, with the rest retrieved from reference TRBV29-1 and TRBJ1-1, is SAVISQKPSRDICQRGTSLTIQCQVDSQVTMMFWYRQQPGQSLTLIATANQGSEATYESGFVIDKFPISRPNLTFSTLTVSNMSPEDSSIYLCSVEDQPTGAFFGQGTRLTVV.

The chain joins TRBV18 to TRBJ1-2; D is unclear. This CDR3 comprises 13 residues. V was shortened by 2 bases and J by 1 base, with 5 bases between the two germline ends. Germline CDR1 KGHSH, CDR2 LQKENI. The CDR3 spells CASSPNYNYGYTF. Here the CDR3 DNA reads TGTGCCAGCTCACCAAACTATAACTATGGCTACACCTTC. Combining the CDR3 with reference TRBV18 and TRBJ1-2 gives the whole variable domain NAGVMQNPRHLVRRRGQEARLRCSPMKGHSHVYWYRQLPEEGLKFMVYLQKENIIDESGMPKERFSAEFPKEGPSILRIQQVVRGDSAAYFCASSPNYNYGYTFGSGTRLTVV.

This sequence joins TRBV18 and TRBJ1-5, with D maybe TRBD1 (5 bases). Germline V lookup: CDR1 KGHSH, CDR2 LQKENI. Between the trimmed V and J ends, which lost 5 bases and 0 bases, there was a span of 11 bases. The CDR3 is 15 amino acids. Written as DNA, the CDR3 is TGTGCCAGCTCAGTGGGACTACGTAGCAATCAGCCCCAGCATTTT. Its translation is CASSVGLRSNQPQHF.

The chain combines TRBV7-9 with TRBJ1-1, with unresolved D. CDR1 SEHNR and CDR2 FQNEAQ come from the germline V gene (reference sequence). V was cut by 0 bases and J by 3 bases, with 8 bases left in between. There are 14 residues in the CDR3. This chain's CDR3 is CASSLARADTEAFF. In nucleotides, the CDR3 is TGTGCCAGCAGCTTAGCGAGGGCTGACACTGAAGCTTTCTTT.

J is TRBJ1-2 and V is TRBV21-1; the D call in the table, TRBD1, was not verified against the DNA. TRBV21-1 is shown as a pseudogene. This CDR3 has 14 amino acids. CDR3 sequence reads: CASIVRGARYGYTF. The DNA of the CDR3 is TGTGCCAGCATCGTCAGGGGGGCCCGCTATGGCTACACCTTC.

The table lists this clone with a few counts. The rearrangement uses TRBV29-1 and TRBJ1-1, with a possible D match to TRBD1 (6 bases). The germline CDR1 and CDR2 sequences are SQVTM and ANQGSEA. Trimming cost V 6 bases and J 1 base, with 12 bases left between them. This CDR3 has 13 amino acids. CDR3 sequence (DNA): TGCAGCGTCGACAGGTCGGGGAACACTGAAGCTTTCTTT. This gives the protein CSVDRSGNTEAFF.

V and J are TRBV11-2 and TRBJ2-7; 12 nucleotides line up with TRBD2. V lost 6 bases to trimming and J lost 6 bases; unmatched junction nucleotides: 6. CDR1 and CDR2 from the germline V gene are SGHAT and FQNNGV. This CDR3 is built from 14 residues. The CDR3 DNA follows: TGTGCCAGCAGGCAGCTAGCGGGAGGGTCCGAGCAGTACTTC. Translation gives CASRQLAGGSEQYF.

The chain combines TRBV7-9 with TRBJ2-1, with 8 nucleotides matching TRBD1. In germline, CDR1 is SEHNR, CDR2 FQNEAQ (reference sequence). J gave up 16 bases and V 5 bases, and 22 bases lay outside the gene matches. CDR3 length: 16 residues. CDR3: CASSLPGTGIPDGEFF. The CDR3 bases are TGTGCCAGCAGCCTCCCTGGGACAGGAATACCGGACGGGGAATTCTTC.

This clone appeared a single time. The chain couples TRBV7-2 to TRBJ2-7, with D possibly being TRBD2 (6 bases). Trimming shortened V by 2 bases and J by 1 base, and 12 bases separated the two germline ends. From germline, CDR1 is SGHTA and CDR2 FQGNSA. The CDR3 runs 15 residues. The CDR3 sequence is CASSLTPGLSYEQYF. In DNA form, the CDR3 reads TGTGCCAGCAGCTTAACGCCGGGACTTTCCTACGAGCAGTACTTC.

The sample holds a few counts of this clone. The V and J genes are TRBV19 and TRBJ2-1; 8 nucleotides align to TRBD1. CDR1 and CDR2 (germline): LNHDA, SQIVND (reference sequence). The V segment lost 4 bases and the J segment 7 bases; nucleotides outside the gene matches: 6. This CDR3 region has 14 residues. The CDR3 sequence is CASSNRDRTNEQFF. DNA of the CDR3: TGTGCCAGTAGTAACCGGGACAGGACGAATGAGCAGTTCTTC.

V is TRBV7-9 and J is TRBJ1-5; the D gene is possibly TRBD1 (6 bases). V gave up 5 bases and J gave up 3 bases, with 11 bases separating them. The CDR3 is 14 residues long. The germline gives CDR1 SEHNR, CDR2 FQNEAQ (reference sequence). CDR3 nucleotides: TGTGCCAGCAGCCCAGCAGGGGACAATCAGCCCCAGCATTTT. This encodes CASSPAGDNQPQHF.

In this sample, this clone turned up a few times. This CDR3 is CSGLGQPRTDTQYF. In DNA form, the CDR3 reads TGCAGCGGCCTGGGACAGCCGAGGACAGATACGCAGTATTTT. V and J are TRBV29-1 and TRBJ2-3; TRBD1 matches 7 bases. The CDR3 spans 14 residues. Germline V gene sequence: CDR1 SQVTM, CDR2 ANQGSEA. Trimming cost V 7 bases and J 3 bases; bases outside gene matches: 10.

This clone was recorded a few times. CDR3 protein: CAITSGTNSYEQYF. CDR3 bases: TGTGCCATCACCTCCGGGACAAACTCCTACGAGCAGTACTTC. The rearrangement uses TRBV10-3 and TRBJ2-7; D may be TRBD1 (6 bases). CDR1 and CDR2 (germline): ENHRY, SYGVKD. CDR3 length: 14 residues. V shed 7 bases and J shed 0 bases, with 13 bases lying between them.

This clone was observed a handful of times. The chain joins TRBV30 to TRBJ2-3, with TRBD2 identical over 7 bases. Trimming took 1 base from V and 2 from J; bases not matched to a gene: 6. Per the germline V gene, CDR1 is GTSNPN and CDR2 is SVGIG (reference sequence). The CDR3 contains 15 residues. The CDR3 is CAWSALAVYTDTQYF. DNA for the CDR3: TGTGCCTGGAGTGCCCTAGCGGTATACACAGATACGCAGTATTTT.

This clone was seen just once. The rearrangement links TRBV27 to TRBJ2-1; TRBD2 aligns across 10 bases. Per germline, CDR1 MNHEY and CDR2 SMNVEV (reference sequence). After removal of 3 bases from V and 9 bases from J, the junction contained 8 bases not matched to a gene. The CDR3 is 15 amino acids. CDR3 protein: CASSFWLAGEAEQFF. In nucleotides, the CDR3 is TGTGCCAGCAGTTTTTGGCTAGCGGGAGAGGCTGAGCAGTTCTTC.

The rearrangement joins TRBV9 to TRBJ2-7, with TRBD1 matching over 9 bases. Germline assignment: CDR1 SGDLS and CDR2 YYNGEE. The CDR3 loop spans 15 amino acids. After removal of 3 bases from V and 5 bases from J, the junction contained 9 bases not matched to a gene. The CDR3 protein is CASSAGQGFLHEQYF. CDR3 sequence (DNA): TGTGCCAGCAGCGCGGGACAGGGTTTCCTCCACGAGCAGTACTTC.